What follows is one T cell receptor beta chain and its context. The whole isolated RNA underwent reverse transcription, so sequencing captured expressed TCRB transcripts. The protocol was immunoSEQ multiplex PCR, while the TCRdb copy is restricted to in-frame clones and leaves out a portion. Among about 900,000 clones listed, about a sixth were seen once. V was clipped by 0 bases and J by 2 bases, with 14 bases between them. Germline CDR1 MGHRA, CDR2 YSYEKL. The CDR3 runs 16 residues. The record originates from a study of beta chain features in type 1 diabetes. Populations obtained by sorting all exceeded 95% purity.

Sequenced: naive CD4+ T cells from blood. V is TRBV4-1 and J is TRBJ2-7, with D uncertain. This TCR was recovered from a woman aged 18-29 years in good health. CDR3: CASSQDTSGIPYEQYF. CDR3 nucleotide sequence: TGCGCCAGCAGCCAAGATACTTCTGGGATACCCTACGAGCAGTACTTC.